This passage covers 8 T cell receptor beta chains from one sample sequenced in a study of control samples from healthy donors and cancer patients. The protocol was immunoSEQ multiplex PCR, while the TCRdb copy is restricted to in-frame clones and leaves out a portion. The data show approximately 150,000 clones, around 90% seen once. The sample taken for sequencing was blood. The receptor set was obtained from a man aged 25 to 40 in good health.

The chain combines TRBV7-6 with TRBJ2-7; either TRBD1 or TRBD2 may fit D (5 bases each). The CDR3 length is 17 residues. Per germline, CDR1 SGHVS and CDR2 FNYEAQ. The V gene lost 2 bases and the J gene lost 2 bases, with 19 bases spanning the gap. CDR3 in amino acids: CASSLLGSVGTTYEQYF. The CDR3 nucleotides read TGTGCCAGCAGCTTATTGGGTAGCGTAGGGACGACCTACGAGCAGTACTTC.

The chain has TRBV11-2 and TRBJ2-7; possibly TRBD2 for D (5 bases). V was pared by 7 bases and J by 1 base, with 26 bases between. CDR1 and CDR2 (germline): SGHAT, FQNNGV. The CDR3 sequence is 18 residues long. The CDR3 loop reads CASTSEGLTDSPSYEQYF. The CDR3 DNA reads TGTGCCAGCACCAGCGAAGGACTCACTGATTCTCCGTCCTACGAGCAGTACTTC.

The count of this clone is one. The chain uses TRBV5-4 and TRBJ2-7; 8 nucleotides agree with TRBD2. The CDR3 is 15 residues long. From germline, CDR1 is SGHNT and CDR2 YYREEE (reference sequence). V trimming: 1 base; J trimming: 2 bases; junction bases outside the gene matches: 5. In DNA, the CDR3 is TGTGCCAGCAGCTTGAAGGGACTAGAGACCTACGAGCAGTACTTC. It is translated as CASSLKGLETYEQYF.

The chain joins TRBV5-1 to TRBJ2-2; 7 bases fit TRBD1. The CDR3 totals 16 residues. Looked up from germline, CDR1 is SGHRS and CDR2 is YFSETQ. The V gene end was trimmed by 4 bases and the J gene end by 2 bases; junction bases not matched to a gene: 8. For the CDR3, the DNA is TGCGCCAGCAGCACGGGACAGAGCTTTAACACCGGGGAGCTGTTTTTT. It yields the protein CASSTGQSFNTGELFF.

This chain connects TRBV29-1 to TRBJ2-7; weak D call: TRBD1 (5 bases). The CDR3 runs to 13 residues. Trimming took off 5 bases at V and 0 bases at J, with 11 bases between the two ends. From germline, CDR1 is SQVTM and CDR2 ANQGSEA. The CDR3 loop is CSVLDTPSYEQYF. The CDR3, as DNA: TGCAGCGTTTTGGACACTCCCTCCTACGAGCAGTACTTC.

A single count supports this clone. The chain recombines TRBV6-6 with TRBJ2-7; TRBD1 matches 7 bases. V was pared by 5 bases and J by 3 bases, with 4 bases of the junction left unmatched. Germline CDR1 is MNHNY and CDR2 is SVGAGI (reference sequence). This CDR3 region has 13 residues. In nucleotides, the CDR3 is TGTGCCAGCAGTAGGGACAGAAACTACGAGCAGTACTTC. Translation gives CASSRDRNYEQYF.

This clone has a handful of counts. The chain combines TRBV6-5 with TRBJ1-1, with D perhaps matching TRBD1 (5 bases). This CDR3 spans 15 amino acids. Trimming shortened V by 0 bases and J by 1 base, and 9 bases separated the two germline ends. Germline V gene sequence: CDR1 MNHEY, CDR2 SVGAGI. The CDR3 here is CASSYSRGGNTEAFF. The CDR3 DNA follows: TGTGCCAGCAGTTACTCGAGGGGAGGGAACACTGAAGCTTTCTTT.

The V call is TRBV6-2 or TRBV6-3, the J call TRBJ1-1; D call uncertain. Trimming pared 0 bases from V and 5 bases from J, leaving 22 bases between. The CDR3 spans 18 residues. From germline, CDR1 is MNHEY and CDR2 SVGEGT. CDR3 sequence: CASSYSLAGIIKRTEAFF. The CDR3 DNA follows: TGTGCCAGCAGTTACTCTTTAGCGGGCATTATAAAAAGGACTGAAGCTTTCTTT.